This TCR beta chain was recovered during a study of radiotherapy plus CTLA-4 blockade in lung cancer. Overall study findings and caveats: Peripheral blood showed expansion of tumor-derived TCR clones after radiotherapy and ipilimumab.

Data came from immunoSEQ multiplex PCR; TCRdb stores just in-frame clones and leaves some out. The sample has around 110,000 clones; 70% to 90% are singletons. To note about this clone: Its antigen is as yet unknown.

This CDR3 spans 14 amino acids. Germline values: CDR1 SGHDT, CDR2 YYEEEE. The V segment lost 3 bases and the J segment 5 bases; nucleotides outside the gene matches: 7. The V call is TRBV5-6, the J call TRBJ1-1, with 7 bases identical to TRBD1. The clonotype originates from a human donor with non-small cell lung cancer that progressed on radiotherapy plus ipilimumab. Some clones in this sample may be carry-over from other donors' samples. The specimen comprised peripheral blood, sampled from a patient treated with radiotherapy plus ipilimumab. The CDR3 is CASSWVTGVTEAFF. As DNA, the CDR3 is TGTGCCAGCAGCTGGGTCACAGGGGTGACTGAAGCTTTCTTT.